The 26 T cell receptor beta chains given below trace back to one sample, sequenced in a study of T cells in Graves' hyperthyroidism and ophthalmopathy. It was RNA transcripts that yielded the amplified TCR beta CDR3 regions. The TCR CDR3 first-round RT-PCR relied on the HTBI primer set. Using its own MiXCR run on the multiplex PCR reads, TCRdb lists one record per CDR3 protein. The sample lists some 500,000 distinct CDR3 sequences; roughly an eighth were seen once. The sequenced sample was blood. These receptor sequences come from a woman aged 18-30 years with Graves' hyperthyroidism.

This clonotype appeared many times. This chain uses TRBV19 with TRBJ2-7, with no clear D. The CDR3 runs 16 residues. Germline CDR1 is LNHDA and CDR2 is SQIVND (reference sequence). V was trimmed by 3 bases and J by 0 bases, leaving 15 bases between them. CDR3 residues: CASSIGLSVSSYEQYF. The CDR3 nucleotides read TGTGCCAGTAGTATTGGCCTTTCAGTGTCCTCCTACGAGCAGTACTTC.

In its sample, this clonotype was seen many times. The chain has TRBV11-3 and TRBJ2-1, with D perhaps given as TRBD1 or TRBD2 (6 bases each). The CDR3 runs 15 residues. Germline V gene sequence: CDR1 SGHNT, CDR2 YENEEA. V gave up 5 bases and J gave up 4 bases, with 15 bases separating them. The chain's CDR3 is CASSIPGASYNEQFF. For the CDR3, the DNA is TGTGCCAGCAGCATCCCGGGGGCCAGTTACAATGAGCAGTTCTTC.

The V call is TRBV7-3, the J call TRBJ2-2; no definite D call. The CDR3 has 13 residues. Trimming took off 6 bases at V and 4 bases at J, with 9 bases between the two ends. Germline V CDR1 and CDR2: SGHTA, FQGTGA. CDR3 protein: CASSSSPTGELFF. The CDR3 DNA reads TGTGCCAGCAGTTCCAGTCCCACCGGGGAGCTGTTTTTT.

This chain uses TRBV30 with TRBJ2-3, with D perhaps TRBD2 (5 bases). The germline V gene has CDR1 GTSNPN and CDR2 SVGIG (reference sequence). The length of the CDR3 is 13 residues. V shed 2 bases and J shed 3 bases, with 9 bases lying between them. CDR3 amino acids: CAWSKADTDTQYF. The CDR3, as DNA: TGTGCCTGGAGTAAAGCGGATACAGATACGCAGTATTTT.

This clonotype was seen many times. This chain uses TRBV28 with TRBJ1-1; D possibly corresponds to TRBD1 (5 bases). With 3 bases removed from V and 8 bases from J, the gap between germline ends came to 28 bases. The CDR3 is made up of 18 amino acids. The germline V gene encodes CDR1 MDHEN and CDR2 SYDVKM. CDR3 DNA: TGTGCCAGCAGTTTCAAACTCTCCGGGACGGAGGTGAGGGACGAAGCTTTCTTT. Its protein is CASSFKLSGTEVRDEAFF.

The sample holds many counts of this clonotype. The V gene is TRBV3-1, the J gene TRBJ2-2, with 12 bases fitting TRBD2. The CDR3 length is 16 residues. Germline loops: CDR1 LGHDT, CDR2 YNNKEL (reference sequence). The V segment lost 1 base and the J segment 4 bases; nucleotides outside the gene matches: 1. Here the CDR3 reads CASSQGLAGVTGELFF. The DNA of the CDR3 is TGTGCCAGCAGCCAAGGACTAGCGGGGGTCACCGGGGAGCTGTTTTTT.

This clonotype was seen at least ten times. The rearrangement uses TRBV12-5 and TRBJ2-7; D is unresolved. CDR3 length: 15 residues. Per the germline V gene, CDR1 is LGHNT and CDR2 is FRNRAP. V lost 0 bases and J lost 2, with 11 bases in between. The CDR3 loop is CASGLVPSLAYEQYF. In nucleotides, the CDR3 is TGTGCTAGTGGTTTGGTACCCAGCCTCGCCTACGAGCAGTACTTC.

A few counts support this clonotype. For the CDR3, the DNA is TGTGCCAGCAGCTTGATCGCGGGGAAGAACACCGGGGAGCTGTTTTTT. Protein: CASSLIAGKNTGELFF. This chain connects TRBV7-3 to TRBJ2-2; D might be TRBD2 (6 bases). The CDR3 totals 16 residues. V was clipped by 3 bases and J by 1 base, with 12 bases between them. Germline CDR1 and CDR2: SGHTA and FQGTGA.

J is TRBJ2-2 and V is TRBV5-8, with TRBD1 as a possible D gene (5 bases). V lost 7 bases and J lost 1, with 11 bases in between. Germline values: CDR1 SGHTS, CDR2 YDEGEE. This CDR3 is built from 14 residues. CDR3 in amino acids: CASPPTVNTGELFF. The CDR3 nucleotides read TGTGCCAGCCCTCCGACAGTGAACACCGGGGAGCTGTTTTTT.

This clonotype was seen ten or more times. The CDR3 DNA sequence: TGTGCCAGCAGTGACCCCTACCTGGAGGGACGGCATCAGCCCCAGCATTTT. Residues: CASSDPYLEGRHQPQHF. J is TRBJ1-5 and V is TRBV6-4; tentative D call: TRBD1 (5 bases). Trimming cost V 2 bases and J 5 bases, with 19 bases left between them. The CDR3 is 17 amino acids. Germline V gives CDR1 MRHNA, CDR2 SNTAGT.

The gene calls are TRBV12-3 or TRBV12-4 and TRBJ2-2; D call uncertain. The CDR3 consists of 14 residues. V shed 6 bases and J shed 6 bases, with 14 bases lying between them. CDR3 in amino acids: CASSEVGYPGELFF. Here the CDR3 DNA reads TGTGCCAGCAGCGAGGTGGGGTATCCCGGGGAGCTGTTTTTT.

A few counts support this clonotype. This chain links TRBV19 with TRBJ2-7; 8 bases are a match to TRBD1. CDR3 length: 16 residues. Per germline, CDR1 LNHDA and CDR2 SQIVND (reference sequence). Trimming cost V 10 bases and J 3 bases; bases outside gene matches: 17. The CDR3 bases are TGTGCCAAATACGAACCCGATCGACAGGGGCTCTACGAGCAGTACGTC. Protein: CAKYEPDRQGLYEQYV.

This clonotype was detected only a few times. CDR3 sequence reads: CASSYLPQRPRDNEQFF. The DNA of the CDR3 is TGTGCCAGCAGTTACCTACCGCAGCGGCCCAGGGACAATGAGCAGTTCTTC. This chain joins TRBV6-5 and TRBJ2-1; possibly TRBD1 or TRBD2 for D (5 bases each). Germline CDR1 and CDR2: MNHEY and SVGAGI. Deletions cut 2 bases from V and 5 bases from J, with 19 bases between. The CDR3 has 17 residues.

This clonotype was found a few times. V usage is TRBV5-1 and J usage is TRBJ1-5; 7 bases match TRBD1. Germline lookup yields CDR1 SGHRS and CDR2 YFSETQ. The CDR3 is 15 amino acids. J gave up 5 bases and V 0 bases, and 5 bases lay outside the gene matches. In DNA form, the CDR3 reads TGCGCCAGCAGCTTGGAGGGGGCCGGCGATCAGCCCCAGCATTTT. This codes for CASSLEGAGDQPQHF.

The chain uses TRBV20-1 and TRBJ2-4; D remains unclear. Germline V gives CDR1 DFQATT, CDR2 SNEGSKA (reference sequence). CDR3 length: 14 residues. V dropped 0 bases and J dropped 0 bases, with 6 bases sitting between them. The CDR3 sequence: CSARDRLAKNIQYF. CDR3 DNA: TGCAGTGCTAGAGACAGACTAGCCAAAAACATTCAGTACTTC.

This clonotype was counted a few times. The chain employs TRBV9 and TRBJ1-3, with D possibly matching TRBD1 (5 bases). Germline loops: CDR1 SGDLS, CDR2 YYNGEE. Trimming took off 0 bases at V and 3 bases at J, with 7 bases between the two ends. The CDR3 is 14 amino acids. This chain's CDR3 is CASSVGQGGNTIYF. The DNA of the CDR3 is TGTGCCAGCAGCGTAGGGCAGGGTGGAAACACCATATATTTT.

This clonotype showed up many times. This chain joins TRBV30 and TRBJ2-1; 9 bases fit TRBD1. J was trimmed by 3 bases and V by 2 bases; bases with no gene match: 8. Germline V CDR1 and CDR2: GTSNPN, SVGIG (reference sequence). The CDR3 loop spans 16 amino acids. The CDR3 nucleotides read TGTGCCTGGAGTCCAGGGACAGGGTACCTCTACAATGAGCAGTTCTTC. As protein: CAWSPGTGYLYNEQFF.

This clonotype has at least ten counts. This rearrangement joins TRBV11-2 to TRBJ1-6; D may be TRBD1 (6 bases). Trimming removed 7 bases at V and 7 bases at J, with 14 bases between. There are 14 residues in the CDR3. Germline CDR1 and CDR2: SGHAT and FQNNGV. CDR3 nucleotides: TGTGCCAGCACCCCGGACAGAACCAATTCACCCCTCCACTTT. This gives the protein CASTPDRTNSPLHF.

To note about this clonotype: No conserved phenylalanine or tryptophan ends this CDR3, so it is likely a read error. The rearrangement links TRBV11-3 to TRBJ2-1; 10 bases fit TRBD2. CDR1 is SGHNT, CDR2 YENEEA, per germline. The CDR3 extends over 16 amino acids. Here the CDR3 reads CAGSLARTSGYNEQFV. The CDR3 nucleotides read TGTGCCGGCAGCTTAGCCCGGACTAGCGGATACAATGAGCAGTTCGTC.

This clonotype was observed at least ten times. The rearrangement links TRBV12-3 or TRBV12-4 to TRBJ2-5; 7 positions match TRBD1. The CDR3 length is 14 residues. Trimming took 6 bases from V and 7 from J; bases not matched to a gene: 11. The CDR3 sequence is CASRNAGTEGTQYF. Here the CDR3 DNA reads TGTGCCAGCAGAAACGCCGGGACAGAGGGGACCCAGTACTTC.

This clonotype was observed many times. The rearrangement uses TRBV7-9 and TRBJ2-1, with a possible D match to TRBD2 (6 bases). The germline gives CDR1 SEHNR, CDR2 FQNEAQ (reference sequence). This CDR3 contains 11 residues. Trimming cost V 2 bases and J 10 bases, with 6 bases left between them. The CDR3 sequence: CASSLREEQFF. DNA for the CDR3: TGTGCCAGCAGCTTACGGGAGGAGCAGTTCTTC. The variable domain in full, with the rest retrieved from reference TRBV7-9 and TRBJ2-1, is DTGVSQNPRHKITKRGQNVTFRCDPISEHNRLYWYRQTLGQGPEFLTYFQNEAQLEKSRLLSDRFSAERPKGSFSTLEIQRTEQGDSAMYLCASSLREEQFFGPGTRLTVL.

This clonotype came up a few times. The CDR3 here is CSVGAGTVGYTF. As DNA, the CDR3 is TGCAGCGTTGGGGCAGGGACGGTCGGCTACACCTTC. This chain links TRBV29-1 with TRBJ1-2; tentatively, D is TRBD1 (5 bases). The CDR3 runs to 12 residues. The germline V gene has CDR1 SQVTM and CDR2 ANQGSEA. V lost 4 bases and J 8 bases, leaving 14 bases between the germline ends.

The V and J genes are TRBV20-1 and TRBJ2-1; 12 bases align to TRBD2. The CDR3 contains 14 residues. Looked up from germline, CDR1 is DFQATT and CDR2 is SNEGSKA (reference sequence). Germline trimming cut 5 bases from V and 5 bases from J; bases unmatched to any gene: 4. CDR3 bases: TGCAGTGCTGATCGGACTAGCGGGGACAATGAGCAGTTCTTC. The encoded protein is CSADRTSGDNEQFF.

This clonotype was counted many times. The rearrangement links TRBV7-2 to TRBJ2-5, with 13 positions matching TRBD2. V shed 1 base and J 0 bases; nucleotides not matched to a gene: 8. This CDR3 is built from 19 residues. CDR1 and CDR2 from the germline V gene are SGHTA and FQGNSA. The CDR3 loop reads CASSLGTSGSWGHQETQYF. The CDR3 nucleotides read TGTGCCAGCAGCTTAGGGACTAGCGGGAGTTGGGGCCACCAAGAGACCCAGTACTTC.

The chain is built from TRBV14 and TRBJ2-7; 8 nucleotides line up with TRBD2. CDR3 length equals 15 residues. Germline V gives CDR1 SGHDN, CDR2 FVKESK. J lost 7 bases, V lost 4 bases, and 12 bases had no gene match. The CDR3: CASSPEWREDEEQYF. The CDR3 DNA follows: TGTGCCAGCAGCCCAGAGTGGCGGGAGGACGAAGAGCAGTACTTC.

The chain is built from TRBV6-5 and TRBJ2-7, with 7 bases aligning to TRBD2. Germline trimming cut 0 bases from V and 1 base from J; bases unmatched to any gene: 6. CDR1 and CDR2 (germline): MNHEY, SVGAGI. The CDR3 sequence is 16 residues long. The CDR3 DNA is TGTGCCAGCAGTTACTCGTCGGGGGGAGCGTCCTACGAGCAGTACTTC. This sequence encodes CASSYSSGGASYEQYF.